These 22 T cell receptor beta chains were sequenced from one sample in a study of regulatory T cells in long-lasting Graves disease. For TCR beta, libraries came from iRepertoire HTBI primers and Arm-PCR of CDR3 regions. TCRdb ran MiXCR on the multiplex PCR reads and lists one entry per CDR3 protein. The table has roughly 450,000 distinct CDR3 sequences, 20% to 25% seen once. The time point: persistent/refractory GD, antithyroid drugs over 5 years with positive TRAb. Extracted RNA from PBMCs served as the source of the TCR library. This specimen consisted of peripheral blood mononuclear cells (PBMCs), obtained when the disease was refractory, from a patient treated with antithyroid drugs. The source of these receptors is a female donor with Graves disease.

With regard to this clonotype: One base away lies a much larger clone, so this may be a sequencing read error. Without the conserved terminal phenylalanine or tryptophan, this CDR3 likely stems from a read error. The rearrangement uses TRBV11-2 and TRBJ2-5, with D hard to call. Germline loops: CDR1 SGHAT, CDR2 FQNNGV. Trimming took 5 bases from V and 3 from J, leaving 13 bases between them. The CDR3 extends over 14 amino acids. The DNA of the CDR3 is TGTGCCAGCAGCCAATCCTACAAAGAAGAGACCCAGTACCTC. It codes for CASSQSYKEETQYL.

The chain recombines TRBV20-1 with TRBJ2-5; TRBD2 agrees at 12 bases. With V trimmed by 2 bases and J by 5 bases, 6 bases remained unmatched. CDR1 is DFQATT and CDR2 is SNEGSKA in the germline V gene (reference sequence). The CDR3 extends over 15 amino acids. The CDR3 here is CSARPLAGGRETQYF. The CDR3 bases are TGCAGTGCTAGACCGCTAGCGGGGGGGCGGGAGACCCAGTACTTC.

The table lists this clonotype with a count of one. V usage is TRBV7-8 and J usage is TRBJ1-2; TRBD1 is a possible D gene (5 bases). With 1 base removed from V and 4 bases from J, the gap between germline ends came to 13 bases. This CDR3 is built from 15 residues. Per the germline V gene, CDR1 is SGHVS and CDR2 is FQNEAQ. CDR3 loop: CASSLGPGSGYGYTF. The CDR3 DNA reads TGTGCCAGCAGCTTAGGTCCAGGGTCAGGCTATGGCTACACCTTC.

This clonotype was detected only once. A much larger clone lies one base from this, so it may be a read error. The chain has TRBV27 and TRBJ1-1, with unresolved D. Deletions cut 8 bases from V and 2 bases from J, with 12 bases between. This CDR3 is 13 amino acids long. Per germline, CDR1 MNHEY and CDR2 SMNVEV (reference sequence). The CDR3 DNA follows: TGTGCCAGCCTGAGCAAGGGAAACACTGAAGCTTTCTTT. It is translated as CASLSKGNTEAFF.

The chain uses TRBV18 and TRBJ2-2; D might be TRBD2 (6 bases). CDR1 and CDR2 (germline): KGHSH, LQKENI. The CDR3 is made up of 17 amino acids. V was clipped by 5 bases and J by 3 bases, with 19 bases between them. CDR3 DNA: TGTGCCAGCTCATGGGGACTCCCCCGGAGCGACACCGGGGAGCTGTTTTTT. Translating it yields CASSWGLPRSDTGELFF.

This clonotype came up a few times. V usage is TRBV7-3 and J usage is TRBJ2-6; D might be TRBD1 (6 bases). The CDR3 spans 18 residues. V was trimmed by 5 bases and J by 0 bases, leaving 17 bases between them. Germline assignment: CDR1 SGHTA and CDR2 FQGTGA. DNA for the CDR3: TGTGCCAGCAGCACCTCACAGGGCTTCTACTCTGGGGCCAACGTCCTGACTTTC. Amino acids: CASSTSQGFYSGANVLTF.

This clonotype turned up a few times. V is TRBV20-1 and J is TRBJ2-7; 11 nucleotides align to TRBD2. Germline assignment: CDR1 DFQATT and CDR2 SNEGSKA (reference sequence). This CDR3 comprises 14 residues. J lost 5 bases, V lost 2 bases, and 5 bases had no gene match. CDR3 amino acids: CSARKTSGMHEQYF. CDR3 DNA sequence: TGCAGTGCTAGAAAGACTAGCGGGATGCACGAGCAGTACTTC.

The sample holds many counts of this clonotype. V is TRBV12-3 or TRBV12-4 and J is TRBJ1-2, with 7 nucleotides matching TRBD1. The trim removed 10 bases at V and 4 bases at J, leaving 12 bases unmatched. This CDR3 has 14 residues. The CDR3 region is CATERQGGSYGYTF. The CDR3 region has the DNA TGTGCCACCGAGAGGCAGGGGGGTTCCTATGGCTACACCTTC.

Of note for this clonotype: Because the CDR3 is missing its conserved closing phenylalanine or tryptophan, this is likely a read error. The chain employs TRBV7-9 and TRBJ2-5; TRBD1 matches 9 bases. V lost 5 bases and J lost 5; bases outside the gene matches: 6. This CDR3 has 14 amino acids. Germline V gives CDR1 SEHNR, CDR2 FQNEAQ (reference sequence). CDR3 loop: CASSPQGQGETQYL. The CDR3, as DNA: TGTGCCAGCAGCCCCCAGGGACAGGGTGAGACCCAGTACCTC.

This clonotype was seen a few times. The gene calls are TRBV12-3 or TRBV12-4 and TRBJ1-1, with TRBD1 identical over 10 bases. Trimming at V came to 3 bases and at J to 3 bases, leaving 4 bases not matched to a gene. The CDR3 totals 15 residues. The CDR3 nucleotides read TGTGCCAGCAGTTTCACCGGGACAGGGGACACTGAAGCTTTCTTT. Residues: CASSFTGTGDTEAFF.

The rearrangement uses TRBV28 and TRBJ2-3; either TRBD1 or TRBD2 may fit D (7 bases each). V was trimmed by 6 bases and J by 4 bases, leaving 11 bases between them. CDR3 length: 13 residues. Germline-derived CDR1 and CDR2 are MDHEN and SYDVKM. Here the CDR3 reads CASRQGGADTQYF. DNA of the CDR3: TGTGCCAGCAGGCAGGGGGGGGCAGATACGCAGTATTTT.

The chain links TRBV7-2 to TRBJ2-3; TRBD2 matches at 9 bases. Losses at the gene ends were 5 bases for V and 3 bases for J; bases not matched to a gene: 18. This CDR3 contains 19 residues. CDR1 and CDR2 from the germline V gene are SGHTA and FQGNSA. CDR3: CASSPEAGGPRVKTDTQYF. The CDR3 bases are TGTGCCAGCAGCCCCGAGGCGGGGGGGCCCCGGGTGAAAACAGATACGCAGTATTTT. The full variable domain, its missing parts supplied by reference TRBV7-2 and TRBJ2-3, is GAGVSQSPSNKVTEKGKDVELRCDPISGHTALYWYRQSLGQGLEFLIYFQGNSAPDKSGLPSDRFSAERTGGSVSTLTIQRTQQEDSAVYLCASSPEAGGPRVKTDTQYFGPGTRLTVL.

The chain carries TRBV2 and TRBJ2-2; 11 bases match TRBD1. The CDR3 length is 17 residues. Germline V gene data show CDR1 as SNHLY and CDR2 as FYNNEI. J lost 5 bases, V lost 8 bases, and 13 bases had no gene match. CDR3 in amino acids: CASVMDRGRGLTGELFF. DNA of the CDR3: TGTGCCAGCGTGATGGACAGGGGGCGCGGATTGACCGGGGAGCTGTTTTTT.

In regard to this clonotype: It is likely a read error, because the conserved phenylalanine at the end of the CDR3 is missing. This sequence joins TRBV30 and TRBJ2-2; no reliable D call. CDR1 GTSNPN and CDR2 SVGIG come from the germline V gene (reference sequence). The CDR3 loop spans 14 amino acids. Trimming took 5 bases from V and 3 from J, leaving 13 bases between them. Written as DNA, the CDR3 is TGTGCCTGGCGAGGAAGTGGGGACACCGGGGAGCTGTTTTCT. Residues: CAWRGSGDTGELFS.

The sample holds many counts of this clonotype. This sequence joins TRBV12-3 or TRBV12-4 and TRBJ2-7, with D maybe TRBD2 (5 bases). This CDR3 region has 13 residues. The V end lost 3 bases, the J end lost 4 bases, and 10 bases lay between the germline ends. CDR3 residues: CASSFAPGYEQYF. The CDR3 coding sequence is TGTGCCAGCAGTTTTGCCCCGGGGTACGAGCAGTACTTC.

This clonotype was found many times. The gene calls are TRBV28 and TRBJ1-4, with 10 nucleotides matching TRBD1. The CDR3 covers 14 residues. CDR1 is MDHEN, CDR2 SYDVKM, per germline. J was trimmed by 14 bases and V by 2 bases; bases with no gene match: 8. The CDR3 region has the DNA TGTGCCAGCAGTTTAAACGGACAGGGGGTGAATCTGTTTTTT. This codes for CASSLNGQGVNLFF.

The genes are TRBV6-1 and TRBJ2-1; D gene uncertain. In germline, CDR1 is MNHNS, CDR2 SASEGT. The length of the CDR3 is 14 residues. V was clipped by 6 bases and J by 9 bases, with 18 bases between them. The CDR3 nucleotides read TGTGCCAGCAGAATTATGGCTAATGTGCGTGAGCAGTTCTTC. It encodes CASRIMANVREQFF.

The chain links TRBV20-1 to TRBJ1-1; unclear D gene. This CDR3 is built from 14 residues. With 7 bases removed from V and 8 bases from J, the gap between germline ends came to 23 bases. The germline V gene encodes CDR1 DFQATT and CDR2 SNEGSKA (reference sequence). The CDR3 loop reads CSVKAAGPTSEAFF. The DNA of the CDR3 is TGCAGTGTAAAGGCGGCAGGACCAACCTCCGAAGCTTTCTTT.

This clonotype showed up just a few times. This sequence joins TRBV11-2 and TRBJ1-3, with D hard to call. Trimming shortened V by 6 bases and J by 0 bases, and 12 bases separated the two germline ends. Germline V gene sequence: CDR1 SGHAT, CDR2 FQNNGV. The CDR3 consists of 15 residues. CDR3 protein: CASSLGMNSGNTIYF. Here the CDR3 DNA reads TGTGCCAGCAGTCTGGGGATGAACTCTGGAAACACCATATATTTT.

This clonotype was recorded at least ten times. V gene TRBV28 combines with J gene TRBJ1-1; D gene ambiguous. Trimming took 4 bases from V and 11 from J, leaving 17 bases between them. The CDR3 runs 13 residues. The germline V gene has CDR1 MDHEN and CDR2 SYDVKM. Here the CDR3 DNA reads TGTGCCAGCAGTTCTCAACCGAGGTGGTCCGCTTTCTTT. Protein product: CASSSQPRWSAFF. Together with reference TRBV28 and TRBJ1-1, the CDR3 gives the full variable domain: DVKVTQSSRYLVKRTGEKVFLECVQDMDHENMFWYRQDPGLGLRLIYFSYDVKMKEKGDIPEGYSVSREKKERFSLILESASTNQTSMYLCASSSQPRWSAFFGQGTRLTVV.

This clonotype was found a few times. The genes are TRBV6-1 and TRBJ1-2, with D maybe TRBD1 (5 bases). Germline V gene lookup returns CDR1 MNHNS and CDR2 SASEGT. Trimming stripped 5 bases from V and 8 bases from J, with 15 bases between. This CDR3 region has 13 residues. The CDR3 region has the DNA TGTGCCAGCAGTCCTGTAACAGGTTACGGCTACACCTTC. It encodes CASSPVTGYGYTF.

Worth noting for this clonotype: This likely came from a read error, as a far larger clone is one base away. This rearrangement joins TRBV11-3 to TRBJ2-5, with TRBD2 matching over 9 bases. Germline CDR1 reads SGHNT; CDR2 reads YENEEA. There are 15 residues in the CDR3. The CDR3 is CASGSGLAGQETRYF. As DNA, the CDR3 is TGTGCCAGCGGTAGCGGGCTAGCGGGGCAAGAGACCCGGTACTTC. The whole variable domain, remainder taken from reference TRBV11-3 and TRBJ2-5, is EAGVVQSPRYKIIEKKQPVAFWCNPISGHNTLYWYLQNLGQGPELLIRYENEEAVDDSQLPKDRFSAERLKGVDSTLKIQPAELGDSAVYLCASGSGLAGQETRYFGPGTRLLVL.